A selection of T cell receptor beta chains follows, all from one sample in a study of CD8+CD57+ T cells in acquired aplastic anemia. A single record per CDR3 protein comes from TCRdb applying MiXCR to the reads. Counted here are roughly 86,000 distinct CDR3 sequences, approximately 45% occurring once; the ten biggest clones make up approximately 61%. Sequencing was done on a sample of sorted CD4+, CD8+, or CD8+CD57+ T cells (not recorded which) from PBMCs. Receptors originate from a human donor in good health, serving as a control. Both conserved end residues are part of each CDR3. The D gene is left open where the match is weak. Not every row has a clone size; where given, it reads once, few, many or a size class.

clone_size d_call j_call cdr3_length v_call cdr3_nt cdr3_aa
once NA TRBJ1-1 15 TRBV15 TGTGCCACCAGCAGTGACTTCGGCCGGGGCACTGAAGCTTTCTTT CATSSDFGRGTEAFF
NA TRBD1 TRBJ1-2 12 TRBV29-1 TGCAGCGTTGACTCAGGGGGCGGTGGCTACACCTTC CSVDSGGGGYTF
many NA TRBJ1-6 13 TRBV12-3/TRBV12-4 TGTGCCAGCAGTTTTGTGGTGAATTCACCCCTCCACTTT CASSFVVNSPLHF
NA NA TRBJ2-7 12 TRBV30 TGTGCCTGGAGGTCAGACTCGTACGAGCAGTACTTC CAWRSDSYEQYF
few TRBD2 TRBJ2-3 18 TRBV3-1 TGTGCCAGCAGCCAAGAAGGTGAAGGACTAGCAGTGACAGATACGCAGTATTTT CASSQEGEGLAVTDTQYF
many NA TRBJ2-7 13 TRBV12-3/TRBV12-4 TGTGCCAGCAGTTTTGCGGGACCCTACGAGCAGTACTTC CASSFAGPYEQYF
NA NA TRBJ2-3 11 TRBV20-1 TGCAGTGCTAGGGCTGAGGGACCGCAGTATTTT CSARAEGPQYF
NA NA TRBJ1-1 12 TRBV24-1 TGTGCCCTCGAGAGGATGGAGTTTGAAGCTTTCTTT CALERMEFEAFF
few NA TRBJ2-1 15 TRBV6-1 TGTGCCAGCATGAGGAGCTCCGATACAAACAATGAGCAGTTCTTC CASMRSSDTNNEQFF
many NA TRBJ2-1 14 TRBV24-1 TGTGCCACCAGCTCCGTGAGTAGCCGGAATGAGCAGTTCTTC CATSSVSSRNEQFF
NA NA TRBJ1-4 14 TRBV7-7 TGTGCTAGCAGCCCAGGGAGGTGGGCTGAAAAACTGTTTTTT CASSPGRWAEKLFF
many TRBD1 TRBJ1-3 13 TRBV24-1 TGTGCCACCAGCGGGACAGAAGGAAACACCATATATTTT CATSGTEGNTIYF
NA NA TRBJ1-5 16 TRBV10-2 TGCGCCAGCAGTGAGGTGAGGGGTGAGGGCGGTCAGCCCCAGCATTTT CASSEVRGEGGQPQHF
NA TRBD1 TRBJ1-1 13 TRBV10-3 TGTGCCATGGGGGAGGACAGGGGTAGACTGGCTTTCTTT CAMGEDRGRLAFF
few TRBD1 TRBJ2-7 16 TRBV29-1 TGCAGCGTTGAGATAGGGGGCTTGAGGGGTTCCTACGAGCAGTACTTC CSVEIGGLRGSYEQYF
NA TRBD2 TRBJ2-1 14 TRBV19 TGTGCCAGTAGTAGGACTAGCGGATACAATGAGCAGTTCTTC CASSRTSGYNEQFF
many NA TRBJ2-1 15 TRBV24-1 TGTGCCACCAGTGAGCTAGGGAGCTCCTACAATGAGCAGTTCTTC CATSELGSSYNEQFF
NA NA TRBJ2-1 14 TRBV5-1 TGCGCCAGCAGCGGAACCGGGACCTACACTGAGCAGTTCTTC CASSGTGTYTEQFF
few TRBD2 TRBJ2-1 15 TRBV13 TGTGCCAGCAGACCCGTAGCGGGCTCCTACAATGAGCAGTTCTTC CASRPVAGSYNEQFF
many TRBD1 TRBJ2-7 12 TRBV10-2 TGCGCCAGCAGTGAGTCGATATGGGACAGGATCTTC CASSESIWDRIF
once NA TRBJ1-2 15 TRBV29-1 TGCAGCGTTCGGCGCGGACCGTCAGGTGAGAGTGGCTACACCTTC CSVRRGPSGESGYTF
NA NA TRBJ1-1 13 TRBV7-2 TGTGCCAGCACCAGAACACACGGGACTGAAGCTTTCTTT CASTRTHGTEAFF
NA NA TRBJ1-2 14 TRBV10-3 TGTGCCATCAGTGAGTCTGCTGGGGGAAACGGCTACACCTTC CAISESAGGNGYTF
few NA TRBJ2-1 17 TRBV5-1 TGCGCCAGCAGCCCTCGAGGGCCAGGGAGACCTCACAATGAGCAGTTCTTC CASSPRGPGRPHNEQFF
NA TRBD1 TRBJ2-2 15 TRBV7-9 TGTGCCAGCAGCCAATGGACAGGGAACACCGGGGAGCTGTTTTTT CASSQWTGNTGELFF
NA TRBD2 TRBJ2-3 17 TRBV25-1 TGTGCCAGCAGCTTAGATCAGGGCGGGGGGTTGGCAGATACGCAGTATTTT CASSLDQGGGLADTQYF
NA NA TRBJ2-5 14 TRBV10-1 TGCGCCAGCACGATCGACCGGGGAGGAGAGACCCAGTACTTC CASTIDRGGETQYF
NA TRBD2 TRBJ2-1 14 TRBV2 TGTGCCAGCAGGGGGACTAGCGGCTACAATGAGCAGTTCTTC CASRGTSGYNEQFF
NA NA TRBJ2-5 12 TRBV29-1 TGCAGCGCTGATCTTGGGGCTGGGACCCAGTACTTC CSADLGAGTQYF
few NA TRBJ1-2 12 TRBV7-2 TGTGCCAGCAGCTTAGAGGGCTATGGCTACACCTTC CASSLEGYGYTF
many NA TRBJ1-1 9 TRBV7-9 TGTGCCAGCAGCTCCCCCCCTTTCTTT CASSSPPFF
few NA TRBJ2-7 14 TRBV15 TGTGCCACCAGCAGAGATGTCAGGGGTAGCGAGCAGTACTTC CATSRDVRGSEQYF
NA NA TRBJ2-3 12 TRBV2 TGTGCCAGCAGCTCCGGGACAGATACGCAGTATTTT CASSSGTDTQYF
NA NA TRBJ2-3 13 TRBV10-3 TGTGCCATCAGCGAAGGTAGCACAGATACGCAGTATTTT CAISEGSTDTQYF
few TRBD2 TRBJ2-7 15 TRBV30 TGTGCCTGGAGTGAGCCTAGCGGGGGGTCCTACGAGCAGTACTTC CAWSEPSGGSYEQYF
NA NA TRBJ2-2 13 TRBV25-1 TGTGCCAGCAGTGCGTCGCGTAACGGGGAGCTGTTTTTT CASSASRNGELFF
few NA TRBJ1-1 14 TRBV6-1 TGTGCCAGCATTATCGACGGAATGAACACTGAAGCTTTCTTT CASIIDGMNTEAFF
NA NA TRBJ2-1 15 TRBV30 TGTGCCTGGAGAGGACGAGACAAAATCTACAATGAGCAGTTCTTC CAWRGRDKIYNEQFF
NA NA TRBJ1-1 15 TRBV15 TGTGCCACCAGCAGAGATAGAAACACCTACACTGAAGCTTTCTTT CATSRDRNTYTEAFF
NA NA TRBJ1-1 14 TRBV9 TGTGCCAGCAGCGTAATAGAAGGATACACTGAAGCTTTCTTT CASSVIEGYTEAFF
many TRBD2 TRBJ2-1 15 TRBV2 TGTGCCAGCAGTGATAGCGGGGGGTCGGGCAATGAGCAGTTCTTC CASSDSGGSGNEQFF
NA NA TRBJ2-5 14 TRBV5-4 TGTGCCAGCAGCCCTTGGGGGGCGTGGGAGACCCAGTACTTC CASSPWGAWETQYF
NA TRBD1 TRBJ1-1 14 TRBV10-3 TGTGCCATCAAGGAGGACAGGGGAAACACTGAAGCTTTCTTT CAIKEDRGNTEAFF
many TRBD1 TRBJ2-3 17 TRBV25-1 TGTGCCAGCAGTCGGGACAGGGGATTCTCAGGCGAAGATACGCAGTATTTT CASSRDRGFSGEDTQYF